This T cell receptor beta chain was profiled in a study of control samples from healthy donors and cancer patients. Only in-frame clones appear in the TCRdb table, and some are missing; sequencing was by immunoSEQ multiplex PCR. The sample includes some 200,000 clones, just under 95% of them seen just once. Germline assignment: CDR1 SGHVS and CDR2 FNYEAQ. The V end was cut by 1 base, the J end by 1 base, with 7 bases between. The CDR3 is made up of 14 amino acids. The source is a man aged 50 to 59 in good health. The V call is TRBV7-6, the J call TRBJ1-1; D gene unclear. Sequenced material: blood. The CDR3, as DNA: TGTGCCAGCAGCTTAGTGTCCGGGAACACTGAAGCTTTCTTT. This sequence encodes CASSLVSGNTEAFF.